One and the same sample provided the 16 T cell receptor beta chains below, sequenced in a study of cytomegalovirus exposure and HLA in healthy donors. Primers included in the PCR were 60 Vbeta and 13 Jbeta primers. Data came from immunoSEQ multiplex PCR; TCRdb stores just in-frame clones and leaves some out. The sample has 150,000 to 180,000 clones, 80% seen once. Sequencing was carried out using PBMCs. These TCRs come from a woman aged 35 to 49 in good health and CMV-seropositive.

The chain couples TRBV2 to TRBJ2-3; the D gene is possibly TRBD1 (6 bases). Trimming left V 1 base short and J 3 bases short, with 14 bases between. The V gene's germline CDR1 is SNHLY and CDR2 FYNNEI. This CDR3 has 16 residues. CDR3 nucleotide sequence: TGTGCCAGCAGTGAAGTGGGAACAGGGTGGACAGATACGCAGTATTTT. This codes for CASSEVGTGWTDTQYF.

This chain links TRBV2 with TRBJ2-6; D uncertain. The ends were cut back, 6 bases at V and 4 bases at J, with 7 bases in the middle. The CDR3 spans 13 residues. The V gene's germline CDR1 is SNHLY and CDR2 FYNNEI. The CDR3, as DNA: TGTGCCAGCAGCCTCCGGGGGGCCAACGTCCTGACTTTC. Protein sequence: CASSLRGANVLTF.

The V and J genes are TRBV18 and TRBJ1-1; 7 nucleotides match TRBD1. Germline CDR1 and CDR2: KGHSH and LQKENI. Trimming removed 4 bases from V and 5 bases from J; junction bases left unmatched: 10. The CDR3 totals 15 residues. This CDR3 reads CASSLDRVVRTEAFF. CDR3 bases: TGTGCCAGCTCACTAGACAGGGTCGTTAGGACTGAAGCTTTCTTT.

The rearrangement joins TRBV9 to TRBJ2-1, with a weak D call TRBD2 (5 bases). Germline values: CDR1 SGDLS, CDR2 YYNGEE. The CDR3 loop spans 14 amino acids. Deletions cut 0 bases from V and 5 bases from J, with 9 bases between. The chain's CDR3 is CASSVERYNNEQFF. The CDR3 nucleotides read TGTGCCAGCAGCGTAGAGCGGTACAACAATGAGCAGTTCTTC.

This clone was recorded only once. The chain combines TRBV28 with TRBJ2-3; no reliable D call. The CDR3 is 15 amino acids. CDR1 MDHEN and CDR2 SYDVKM come from the germline V gene. Deletions cut 3 bases from V and 1 base from J, with 11 bases between. For the CDR3, the DNA is TGTGCCAGCAGTTTCGGCGGTGCGGGCACAGATACGCAGTATTTT. Its protein product is CASSFGGAGTDTQYF. Based on the CDR3 plus reference TRBV28 and TRBJ2-3, the full variable domain is DVKVTQSSRYLVKRTGEKVFLECVQDMDHENMFWYRQDPGLGLRLIYFSYDVKMKEKGDIPEGYSVSREKKERFSLILESASTNQTSMYLCASSFGGAGTDTQYFGPGTRLTVL.

The genes are TRBV2 and TRBJ2-1; weak D call: TRBD1 (5 bases). The CDR3 runs 15 residues. Germline CDR1 SNHLY, CDR2 FYNNEI. V dropped 5 bases and J dropped 5 bases, with 16 bases sitting between them. CDR3 protein: CASSQGPFANNEQFF. The CDR3 DNA reads as TGTGCCAGCAGTCAGGGCCCCTTTGCGAACAATGAGCAGTTCTTC.

For the CDR3, the DNA is TGTGCCAGCAGCCAGCGGACTAGCGGTTTCTCCTACAATGAGCAGTTCTTC. Translating it yields CASSQRTSGFSYNEQFF. The J gene is TRBJ2-1, the V gene TRBV4-2, with 10 positions matching TRBD2. Per germline, CDR1 LGHNA and CDR2 YNFKEQ. Unmatched junction bases numbered 5, after V lost 3 bases and J lost 0 bases. This CDR3 contains 17 residues.

The chain joins TRBV7-9 to TRBJ2-1, with 10 bases fitting TRBD2. CDR3 length: 15 amino acids. The V and J ends lost 1 base and 8 bases, in that order; junction bases with no gene match: 5. In germline, CDR1 is SEHNR, CDR2 FQNEAQ (reference sequence). The CDR3 spells CASSLVLAGIDEQFF. CDR3 DNA: TGTGCCAGCAGCTTAGTACTAGCGGGAATAGATGAGCAGTTCTTC.

This clone has a single count. The chain recombines TRBV18 with TRBJ2-5, with D perhaps TRBD2 (6 bases). Trimming took 4 bases from V and 4 from J, leaving 16 bases between them. The CDR3 runs 15 residues. Germline values: CDR1 KGHSH, CDR2 LQKENI. The CDR3 here is CASSRSGRWGETQYF. CDR3 DNA: TGTGCCAGCTCACGTAGCGGCCGATGGGGAGAGACCCAGTACTTC.

The chain couples TRBV18 to TRBJ1-1, with D possibly TRBD1 on 6 matching bases. Trimming removed 4 bases from V and 1 base from J, with 7 bases in between. The CDR3 has 13 amino acids. CDR1 and CDR2 from the germline V gene are KGHSH and LQKENI. CDR3 residues: CASSLDRNTEAFF. In DNA, the CDR3 is TGTGCCAGCTCACTGGACAGGAACACTGAAGCTTTCTTT.

The chain recombines TRBV7-3 with TRBJ2-3, with TRBD2 as a possible D gene (6 bases). CDR3 length equals 14 residues. Germline CDR1 and CDR2: SGHTA and FQGTGA. Between the trimmed V and J ends, which lost 4 bases and 5 bases, there was a span of 13 bases. The CDR3 region is CASSSTGVQDTQYF. For the CDR3, the DNA is TGTGCCAGCAGCTCGACGGGAGTCCAAGATACGCAGTATTTT. The complete variable domain, with remaining parts taken from reference TRBV7-3 and TRBJ2-3, reads GAGVSQTPSNKVTEKGKYVELRCDPISGHTALYWYRQSLGQGPEFLIYFQGTGAADDSGLPNDRFFAVRPEGSVSTLKIQRTERGDSAVYLCASSSTGVQDTQYFGPGTRLTVL.

The chain uses TRBV7-9 and TRBJ2-6; D is possibly TRBD2 (7 bases). The CDR3 has 16 amino acids. The germline gives CDR1 SEHNR, CDR2 FQNEAQ (reference sequence). V lost 1 base and J lost 3, with 10 bases in between. CDR3 bases: TGTGCCAGCAGCTTAGAGGGGGGGGTTGGGGCCAACGTCCTGACTTTC. Translated, it gives CASSLEGGVGANVLTF.

The gene calls are TRBV2 and TRBJ1-5; D not resolved. V lost 3 bases and J lost 6, with 12 bases in between. The length of the CDR3 is 14 residues. Germline-derived CDR1 and CDR2 are SNHLY and FYNNEI. Here the CDR3 DNA reads TGTGCCAGCAGTGAGCCACAAGTCCGTCAGCCCCAGCATTTT. It translates to CASSEPQVRQPQHF. Together with reference TRBV2 and TRBJ1-5, the CDR3 gives the full variable domain: EPEVTQTPSHQVTQMGQEVILRCVPISNHLYFYWYRQILGQKVEFLVSFYNNEISEKSEIFDDQFSVERPDGSNFTLKIRSTKLEDSAMYFCASSEPQVRQPQHFGDGTRLSIL.

This sequence joins TRBV28 and TRBJ2-7, with 8 bases aligning to TRBD2. The CDR3 sequence is 15 residues long. CDR1 MDHEN and CDR2 SYDVKM come from the germline V gene. V shed 6 bases, J shed 0 bases, and the junction held 7 bases outside the gene matches. The CDR3 region is CASSDSGTGSYEQYF. The CDR3, as DNA: TGTGCCAGCAGCGATAGCGGGACTGGCTCCTACGAGCAGTACTTC.

The chain combines TRBV5-4 with TRBJ1-1; TRBD1 might be the D (5 bases). CDR3 length: 14 residues. Trimming cost V 0 bases and J 3 bases, with 9 bases left between them. CDR1 and CDR2 (germline): SGHNT, YYREEE (reference sequence). DNA for the CDR3: TGTGCCAGCAGCTTGGTAGGGGTAGACACTGAAGCTTTCTTT. Its protein product is CASSLVGVDTEAFF.

The chain uses TRBV5-5 and TRBJ1-5; D is uncertain. The CDR3 has 13 amino acids. Trimming pared 0 bases from V and 5 bases from J, leaving 6 bases between. Germline V gene data show CDR1 as SGHKS and CDR2 as YYEKEE (reference sequence). The CDR3 DNA follows: TGTGCCAGCAGCTTGGCGGCGGATCAGCCCCAGCATTTT. Protein product: CASSLAADQPQHF.